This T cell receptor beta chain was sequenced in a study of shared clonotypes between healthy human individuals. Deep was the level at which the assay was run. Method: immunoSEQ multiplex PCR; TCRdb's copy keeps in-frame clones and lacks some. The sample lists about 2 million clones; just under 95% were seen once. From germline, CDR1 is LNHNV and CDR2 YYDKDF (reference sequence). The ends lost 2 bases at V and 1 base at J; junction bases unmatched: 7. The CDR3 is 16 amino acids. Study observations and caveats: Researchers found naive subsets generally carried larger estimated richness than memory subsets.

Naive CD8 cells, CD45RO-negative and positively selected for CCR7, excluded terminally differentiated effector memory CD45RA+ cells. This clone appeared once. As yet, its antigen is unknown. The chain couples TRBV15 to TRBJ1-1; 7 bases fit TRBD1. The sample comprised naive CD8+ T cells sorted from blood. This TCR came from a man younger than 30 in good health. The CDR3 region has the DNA TGTGCCACCAGCAGAAATCCAGGGGGGGAGAACACTGAAGCTTTCTTT. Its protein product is CATSRNPGGENTEAFF.